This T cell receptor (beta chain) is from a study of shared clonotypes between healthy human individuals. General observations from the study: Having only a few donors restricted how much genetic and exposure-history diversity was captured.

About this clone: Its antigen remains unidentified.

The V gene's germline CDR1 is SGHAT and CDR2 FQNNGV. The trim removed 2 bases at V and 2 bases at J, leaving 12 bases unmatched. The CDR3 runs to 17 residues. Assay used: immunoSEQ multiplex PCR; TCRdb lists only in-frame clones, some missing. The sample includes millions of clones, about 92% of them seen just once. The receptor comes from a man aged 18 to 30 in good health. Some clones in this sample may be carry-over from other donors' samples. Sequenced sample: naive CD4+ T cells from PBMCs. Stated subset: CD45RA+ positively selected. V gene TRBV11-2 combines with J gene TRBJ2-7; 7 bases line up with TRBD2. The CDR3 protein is CASSLLLAGPGTYEQYF. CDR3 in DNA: TGTGCCAGCAGCTTATTATTAGCGGGCCCGGGAACCTACGAGCAGTACTTC. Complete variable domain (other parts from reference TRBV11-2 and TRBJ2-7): EAGVAQSPRYKIIEKRQSVAFWCNPISGHATLYWYQQILGQGPKLLIQFQNNGVVDDSQLPKDRFSAERLKGVDSTLKIQPAKLEDSAVYLCASSLLLAGPGTYEQYFGPGTRLTVT.